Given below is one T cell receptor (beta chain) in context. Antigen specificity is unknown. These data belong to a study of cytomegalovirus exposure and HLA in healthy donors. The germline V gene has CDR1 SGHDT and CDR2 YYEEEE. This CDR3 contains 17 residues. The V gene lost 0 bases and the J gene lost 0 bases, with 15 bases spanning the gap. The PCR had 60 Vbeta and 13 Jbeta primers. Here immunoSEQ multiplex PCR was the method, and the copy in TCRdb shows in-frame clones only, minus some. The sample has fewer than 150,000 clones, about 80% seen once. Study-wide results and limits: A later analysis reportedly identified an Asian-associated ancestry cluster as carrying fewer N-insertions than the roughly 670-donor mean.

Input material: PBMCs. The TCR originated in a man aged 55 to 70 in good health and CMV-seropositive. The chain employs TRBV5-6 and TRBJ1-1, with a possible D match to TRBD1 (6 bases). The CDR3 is CASSLGSGVAMNTEAFF. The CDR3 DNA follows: TGTGCCAGCAGCTTGGGGTCAGGGGTCGCGATGAACACTGAAGCTTTCTTT. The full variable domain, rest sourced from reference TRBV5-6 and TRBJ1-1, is DAGVTQSPTHLIKTRGQQVTLRCSPKSGHDTVSWYQQALGQGPQFIFQYYEEEERQRGNFPDRFSGHQFPNYSSELNVNALLLGDSALYLCASSLGSGVAMNTEAFFGQGTRLTVV.